Presented here are 5 T cell receptor beta chains from one specimen sequenced in a study of cytomegalovirus exposure and HLA in healthy donors. The PCR used 60 Vbeta and 13 Jbeta primers. Clones were sequenced by immunoSEQ multiplex PCR, and TCRdb holds only the in-frame ones, with some missing. The table includes some 180,000 clones, roughly four fifths detected once. The material sequenced was PBMCs. Receptors were obtained from a male donor in good health and CMV-seronegative.

CDR3 amino acids: CASSPVVDTEAFF. CDR3 in DNA: TGTGCCAGCAGTCCAGTCGTGGACACTGAAGCTTTCTTT. V usage is TRBV27 and J usage is TRBJ1-1; D call uncertain. The CDR3 has 13 residues. Trimming cost V 5 bases and J 3 bases, with 10 bases left between them. Germline V gene sequence: CDR1 MNHEY, CDR2 SMNVEV (reference sequence).

The chain joins TRBV5-6 to TRBJ2-2; D uncertain. Trimming stripped 4 bases from V and 2 bases from J, with 6 bases between. Germline assignment: CDR1 SGHDT and CDR2 YYEEEE. The CDR3 spans 13 residues. The DNA of the CDR3 is TGTGCCAGCAGCCAGCGTAACACCGGGGAGCTGTTTTTT. Its protein is CASSQRNTGELFF.

This chain uses TRBV7-2 with TRBJ2-4; TRBD2 matches 8 bases. CDR3 length equals 13 residues. Germline V gives CDR1 SGHTA, CDR2 FQGNSA. V shed 6 bases, J shed 10 bases, and the junction held 8 bases outside the gene matches. CDR3 DNA sequence: TGTGCCAGCAGTTTTACGGGAGGGATAATTCAGTACTTC. Amino acids: CASSFTGGIIQYF.

The chain uses TRBV12-5 and TRBJ1-1, with D unresolved. The V gene lost 6 bases and the J gene lost 0 bases, with 2 bases spanning the gap. There are 11 residues in the CDR3. Germline-derived CDR1 and CDR2 are LGHNT and FRNRAP. Written as DNA, the CDR3 is TGTGCTAGTGGCATGAACACTGAAGCTTTCTTT. Protein: CASGMNTEAFF.

The V gene is TRBV30, the J gene TRBJ1-4; tentative D call: TRBD1 (5 bases). The V end lost 1 base, the J end lost 5 bases, and 14 bases lay between the germline ends. The CDR3 is made up of 15 amino acids. Germline values: CDR1 GTSNPN, CDR2 SVGIG (reference sequence). CDR3 amino acids: CAWSDPGLRNEKLFF. The CDR3 nucleotides read TGTGCCTGGAGTGACCCGGGACTTCGGAATGAAAAACTGTTTTTT.